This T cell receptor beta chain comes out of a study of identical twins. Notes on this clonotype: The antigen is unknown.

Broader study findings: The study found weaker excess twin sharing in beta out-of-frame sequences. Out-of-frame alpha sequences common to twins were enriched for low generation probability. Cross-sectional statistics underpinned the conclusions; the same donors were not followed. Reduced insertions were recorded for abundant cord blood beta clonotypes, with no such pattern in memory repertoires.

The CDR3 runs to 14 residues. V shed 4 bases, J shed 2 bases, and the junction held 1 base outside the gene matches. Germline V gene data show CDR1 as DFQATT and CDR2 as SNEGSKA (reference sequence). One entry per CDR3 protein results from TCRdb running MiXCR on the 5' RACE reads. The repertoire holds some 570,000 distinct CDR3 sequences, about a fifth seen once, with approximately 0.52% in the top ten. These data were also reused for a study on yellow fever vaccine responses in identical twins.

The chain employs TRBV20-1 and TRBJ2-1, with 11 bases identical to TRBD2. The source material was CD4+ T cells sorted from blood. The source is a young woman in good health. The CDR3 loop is CSAKLAGAYNEQFF. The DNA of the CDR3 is TGCAGTGCTAAACTAGCGGGGGCCTACAATGAGCAGTTCTTC.